The clone carrying this T cell receptor (beta chain) occurred a few times. Those enrolled, adults aged roughly 18 to 89 years, came from roughly 23 US areas. For recovered donors of Cohort 3, there were two negative PCRs, clearance, or symptom resolution. Per the germline V gene, CDR1 is LNHNV and CDR2 is YYDKDF (reference sequence). V gave up 0 bases and J gave up 4 bases, with 16 bases separating them. The CDR3 runs to 17 residues. The data belong to a study of blood T cell repertoires in COVID-19. The protocol was immunoSEQ multiplex PCR, while the TCRdb copy is restricted to in-frame clones and leaves out a portion. The data hold 180,000 or so clones, with approximately 85% observed a single time.

The rearrangement joins TRBV15 to TRBJ2-1; D not certain. The sequenced sample consisted of PBMCs or T cells enriched from blood (not recorded which). This TCR was recovered from a man aged 40-49 years who had recovered from COVID-19. The DNA for the CDR3 is TGTGCCACCAGCAGAGATCCCCCCCGTTCCTTTTACAATGAGCAGTTCTTC. Translating gives CATSRDPPRSFYNEQFF.